The 17 T cell receptor beta chains below all came from one sample that was sequenced in a study of immune reconstitution after stem cell transplant in scleroderma. TCRdb used MiXCR to reprocess the RT-PCR reads, holding one entry per CDR3 protein. The sample shows about 3,200 distinct CDR3 sequences, just under 9% of them seen only once. The sample was collected before or after autologous hematopoietic stem cell transplantation (not recorded which). These receptors all come from a female donor with systemic sclerosis.

The chain joins TRBV9 to TRBJ2-4; D remains unclear. Germline V gene lookup returns CDR1 SGDLS and CDR2 YYNGEE. Trimming removed 0 bases from V and 1 base from J, with 11 bases in between. The CDR3 is 16 amino acids. CDR3 coding DNA: TGTGCCAGCAGCGTAGGGGTGGCTGAGGCCAAAAACATTCAGTACTTC. Translated, it gives CASSVGVAEAKNIQYF.

This clonotype rates as medium-sized (0.01 to 0.1%). This chain uses TRBV4-1 with TRBJ2-5, with TRBD1 identical over 7 bases. Germline loops: CDR1 MGHRA, CDR2 YSYEKL. This CDR3 has 15 amino acids. The V segment lost 0 bases and the J segment 4 bases; nucleotides outside the gene matches: 5. The CDR3 sequence is CASSQDPTGRETQYF. CDR3 DNA: TGCGCCAGCAGCCAAGATCCGACAGGGAGAGAGACCCAGTACTTC.

The table lists this clonotype with a count of one. The CDR3 region has the DNA TGTGCCATCAGTGAGTCGAATAAGGGAGGGCAAGAGACCCAGTACTTC. Encoded protein: CAISESNKGGQETQYF. The genes are TRBV10-3 and TRBJ2-5, with 7 bases identical to TRBD2. From germline, CDR1 is ENHRY and CDR2 SYGVKD. The CDR3 extends over 16 amino acids. J was trimmed by 2 bases and V by 0 bases; bases with no gene match: 6.

Within the sample, this clonotype is medium-sized. The V gene is TRBV29-1, the J gene TRBJ2-3; 9 bases map to TRBD1. Germline V gene lookup returns CDR1 SQVTM and CDR2 ANQGSEA. With V trimmed by 5 bases and J by 5 bases, 11 bases remained unmatched. This CDR3 contains 15 residues. CDR3 residues: CSVTPGTGSGDTQYF. CDR3 sequence (DNA): TGCAGCGTTACTCCCGGGACAGGGTCGGGAGATACGCAGTATTTT.

The sample holds a few counts of this clonotype. DNA for the CDR3: TGTGCCAGCAGTTTATGGAGGGAGATGGGGCCCTATGGCTACACCTTC. This sequence encodes CASSLWREMGPYGYTF. The chain links TRBV27 to TRBJ1-2; a possible D gene is TRBD1 (5 bases). V lost 1 base, J lost 4 bases, and 16 bases lay in between. The CDR3 consists of 16 residues. Germline CDR1 and CDR2: MNHEY and SMNVEV (reference sequence).

This clonotype is medium-sized. The chain is built from TRBV2 and TRBJ2-5; D unresolved. Germline CDR1 reads SNHLY; CDR2 reads FYNNEI. There are 15 residues in the CDR3. Trimming stripped 0 bases from V and 5 bases from J, with 13 bases between. CDR3 protein: CASSEAPGHSETQYF. The CDR3 nucleotides are TGTGCCAGCAGTGAAGCCCCCGGCCACTCGGAGACCCAGTACTTC.

The chain employs TRBV7-6 and TRBJ2-3, with D uncertain. V was trimmed by 1 base and J by 0 bases, leaving 11 bases between them. The CDR3 is 16 amino acids. The germline V gene has CDR1 SGHVS and CDR2 FNYEAQ. CDR3 in DNA: TGTGCCAGCAGCTTAGTAGGGAAGCCTAGCACAGATACGCAGTATTTT. Its protein is CASSLVGKPSTDTQYF. Filled out from reference TRBV7-6 and TRBJ2-3, the complete variable domain reads GAGVSQSPRYKVTKRGQDVALRCDPISGHVSLYWYRQALGQGPEFLTYFNYEAQQDKSGLPNDRFSAERPEGSISTLTIQRTEQRDSAMYRCASSLVGKPSTDTQYFGPGTRLTVL.

Details on this clonotype: The germline gene is not matched at one end of the junction; a read error may be the cause. This sequence joins TRBV5-4 and TRBJ2-7; 11 bases align to TRBD2. The germline gives CDR1 SGHNT, CDR2 YYREEE (reference sequence). This CDR3 region has 16 residues. CDR3 loop: CASSLALTSGAYGQYF. Here the CDR3 DNA reads TGTGCCAGCAGCTTGGCATTGACTAGCGGGGCCTACGGGCAGTACTTC.

Sample share makes this clonotype medium-sized. The chain combines TRBV5-1 with TRBJ1-6, with TRBD1 matching 8 bases. V gave up 2 bases and J gave up 7 bases; unmatched junction bases: 5. This CDR3 spans 15 amino acids. The germline gives CDR1 SGHRS, CDR2 YFSETQ. Written as DNA, the CDR3 is TGCGCCAGCAGCTTAACAGGGGGATCCAATTCACCCCTCCACTTT. Amino acids: CASSLTGGSNSPLHF.

The chain is built from TRBV20-1 and TRBJ1-6; 8 bases fit TRBD1. CDR3 size: 12 residues. Per the germline V gene, CDR1 is DFQATT and CDR2 is SNEGSKA (reference sequence). The CDR3 sequence is CRGTGEGSPLHF. CDR3 in DNA: TGCAGGGGGACAGGTGAGGGTTCACCCCTCCACTTT.

This chain connects TRBV2 to TRBJ2-7; 7 bases map to TRBD2. The CDR3 is made up of 13 amino acids. CDR1 and CDR2 from the germline V gene are SNHLY and FYNNEI. After removal of 11 bases from V and 3 bases from J, the junction contained 10 bases not matched to a gene. In nucleotides, the CDR3 is TGTGCCCTTAGGGGACTACCCAACTACGAGCAGTACTTC. Translated, it gives CALRGLPNYEQYF.

This clonotype has only a few counts. This chain links TRBV20-1 with TRBJ1-2, with TRBD1 matching over 10 bases. V lost 4 bases and J lost 5; bases outside the gene matches: 7. Germline lookup yields CDR1 DFQATT and CDR2 SNEGSKA (reference sequence). The CDR3 has 14 residues. The DNA of the CDR3 is TGCAGTGCTACCCGACAGGGGGCGAGTTATGGCTACACCTTC. Protein: CSATRQGASYGYTF.

By share, this clonotype counts as medium-sized. The chain has TRBV7-2 and TRBJ2-6; TRBD1 matches 11 bases. J gave up 3 bases and V 1 base, and 5 bases lay outside the gene matches. This CDR3 has 18 amino acids. Germline V gene lookup returns CDR1 SGHTA and CDR2 FQGNSA. CDR3 DNA: TGTGCCAGCAGCTTAGTGGGACAGGGGGGCTTTGGGGCCAACGTCCTGACTTTC. It translates to CASSLVGQGGFGANVLTF.

By share, this clonotype counts as medium-sized. V and J are TRBV20-1 and TRBJ1-3, with no clear D. The V gene lost 0 bases and the J gene lost 7 bases, with 7 bases spanning the gap. The germline CDR1 and CDR2 sequences are DFQATT and SNEGSKA (reference sequence). This CDR3 region has 12 residues. The CDR3 region has the DNA TGCAGTGCTAGAGATCATATTAACACCATATATTTT. Translated, it gives CSARDHINTIYF.

As to this clonotype: A read error may produce the germline difference seen at one junction end. V and J are TRBV12-3 or TRBV12-4 and TRBJ2-1; D tentatively reads TRBD1 or TRBD2 (6 bases each). The CDR3 covers 12 residues. The CDR3 loop is CASSTIAGQQLF. The DNA for the CDR3 is TGTGCCAGCAGTACTATTGCGGGACAACAGCTCTTC.

This clonotype is labeled as medium-sized. As DNA, the CDR3 is TGTGCCACCAGTGATTTGCGTTCACGCCAAGAGACCCAGTACTTC. Translated: CATSDLRSRQETQYF. The chain carries TRBV24-1 and TRBJ2-5; D gene unclear. Germline-derived CDR1 and CDR2 are KGHDR and SFDVKD. Between the trimmed V and J ends, which lost 0 bases and 1 base, there was a span of 8 bases. This CDR3 region has 15 residues.

In its sample, this clonotype is medium-sized. The J gene is TRBJ1-1, the V gene TRBV20-1; the D is unclear. The CDR3 loop spans 13 amino acids. Trimming removed 3 bases at V and 7 bases at J, with 15 bases between. Per germline, CDR1 DFQATT and CDR2 SNEGSKA (reference sequence). CDR3 protein: CSASVPLKIEAFF. In nucleotides, the CDR3 is TGCAGTGCTAGTGTTCCCCTCAAGATTGAAGCTTTCTTT.